What follows is one T cell receptor (beta chain) and its context. This specimen comes from a study of identical twins. Trimming at V came to 5 bases and at J to 5 bases, leaving 9 bases not matched to a gene. The germline gives CDR1 SEHNR, CDR2 FQNEAQ (reference sequence). The CDR3 spans 15 residues. TCRdb passed the 5' RACE reads through MiXCR, listing each CDR3 protein once. The table has roughly 720,000 distinct CDR3 sequences, 15% to 20% seen once. These data are also associated with another study on T cells expressing NK-cell markers.

The TCR sequence derives from a woman between 18 and 30 years old in good health. The rearrangement links TRBV7-9 to TRBJ2-7, with 10 bases that match TRBD1. The sequencing sample was made of PBMCs. The DNA for the CDR3 is TGTGCCAGCAGCCCCGGGACAGGGGTTTCCAACGAGCAGTACTTC. The encoded protein is CASSPGTGVSNEQYF. Full variable domain (rest looked up from reference TRBV7-9 and TRBJ2-7): DTGVSQNPRHKITKRGQNVTFRCDPISEHNRLYWYRQTLGQGPEFLTYFQNEAQLEKSRLLSDRFSAERPKGSFSTLEIQRTEQGDSAMYLCASSPGTGVSNEQYFGPGTRLTVT.